The next 15 T cell receptor beta chains were all read from a single sample in a study of monozygotic twins with inflammatory bowel disease. TCRdb re-called the 5' RACE reads, yielding one record per CDR3 amino acid sequence without DNA. The repertoire table contains approximately 200,000 distinct CDR3 sequences. The specimen sequenced was blood. All receptors derive from a human donor with ulcerative colitis or Crohn's disease, or a healthy co-twin of an affected twin (not recorded which).

The J gene is TRBJ2-2, the V gene TRBV15. Germline CDR1 and CDR2: LNHNV and YYDKDF (reference sequence). CDR3 size: 14 residues. The CDR3 is CATSVSLATGELFF.

The rearrangement uses TRBV29-1 and TRBJ1-1; as DNA is missing, the TRBD1 call by TCRdb cannot be tested. The germline V gene has CDR1 SQVTM and CDR2 ANQGSEA. CDR3 size: 13 residues. This CDR3 is CSAGQGVRTEAFF. Looking up the rest from reference TRBV29-1 and TRBJ1-1 gives the full variable domain: SAVISQKPSRDICQRGTSLTIQCQVDSQVTMMFWYRQQPGQSLTLIATANQGSEATYESGFVIDKFPISRPNLTFSTLTVSNMSPEDSSIYLCSAGQGVRTEAFFGQGTRLTVV.

The genes are TRBV7-8 and TRBJ1-5. Germline V lookup: CDR1 SGHVS, CDR2 FQNEAQ. There are 15 residues in the CDR3. CDR3: CASSLARVYNQPQHF.

V is TRBV20-1 and J is TRBJ1-2; TCRdb picks TRBD1, but there is no DNA to check that call. CDR3 length equals 15 residues. The germline gives CDR1 DFQATT, CDR2 SNEGSKA (reference sequence). The CDR3 region is CSASQIGQVNRGYTF.

The chain couples TRBV27 to TRBJ2-1; TCRdb proposes TRBD2, but this gene call is untestable without DNA. The CDR3 has 12 residues. Germline-derived CDR1 and CDR2 are MNHEY and SMNVEV (reference sequence). The CDR3 protein is CASRLTNLEQFF.

The chain has TRBV3-1 and TRBJ2-2; TCRdb proposes TRBD1, but this gene call is untestable without DNA. This CDR3 spans 15 amino acids. CDR1 is LGHDT and CDR2 is YNNKEL in the germline V gene (reference sequence). CDR3 loop: CASYGTGFRTGELFF. The variable domain in full, with the rest retrieved from reference TRBV3-1 and TRBJ2-2, is DTAVSQTPKYLVTQMGNDKSIKCEQNLGHDTMYWYKQDSKKFLKIMFSYNNKELIINETVPNRFSPKSPDKAHLNLHINSLELGDSAVYFCASYGTGFRTGELFFGEGSRLTVL.

This sequence joins TRBV5-1 and TRBJ2-1; TCRdb reports TRBD2, a call that lacks DNA to check it against. Germline-derived CDR1 and CDR2 are SGHRS and YFSETQ. CDR3 length equals 15 residues. CDR3 sequence reads: CASSYSGGLAYEQFF.

The V call is TRBV20-1, the J call TRBJ1-1; lacking DNA, the TRBD1 call made by TCRdb goes unchecked. This CDR3 spans 14 amino acids. Germline loops: CDR1 DFQATT, CDR2 SNEGSKA (reference sequence). The CDR3 spells CSAIMEGARTEAFF.

J is TRBJ2-1 and V is TRBV12-3 or TRBV12-4; the TCRdb call, TRBD1, lacks DNA for checking. The CDR3 length is 12 residues. This chain's CDR3 is CASSRPGQGQFF.

The V call is TRBV6-5, the J call TRBJ1-1; the TCRdb call, TRBD1, lacks DNA for checking. Per germline, CDR1 MNHEY and CDR2 SVGAGI. The CDR3 has 15 residues. CDR3 region: CASSYYSGGEEEAFF.

The genes are TRBV6-5 and TRBJ1-1; TCRdb's assignment of TRBD1 cannot be checked, as there is no DNA. Germline CDR1 MNHEY, CDR2 SVGAGI. The CDR3 loop spans 13 amino acids. CDR3 sequence: CASSQGAYTEAFF.

The V call is TRBV20-1, the J call TRBJ1-5. The CDR3 has 14 amino acids. Germline values: CDR1 DFQATT, CDR2 SNEGSKA (reference sequence). The CDR3 here is CSARGLGGGQPQHF.

The CDR3 spells CASSTGTGHNNEQFF. J is TRBJ2-1 and V is TRBV5-1; the TCRdb call, TRBD1, lacks DNA for checking. Germline CDR1 and CDR2: SGHRS and YFSETQ. The CDR3 is 15 residues long.

The rearrangement joins TRBV29-1 to TRBJ2-3; absent DNA, TCRdb's TRBD1 call cannot be checked. CDR3 size: 16 residues. Germline V lookup: CDR1 SQVTM, CDR2 ANQGSEA. CDR3 protein: CSVWGTENIRMDTQYF.

The genes are TRBV5-1 and TRBJ1-2. Germline-derived CDR1 and CDR2 are SGHRS and YFSETQ. This CDR3 spans 15 amino acids. Here the CDR3 reads CASSLEAPLTFGYTF.